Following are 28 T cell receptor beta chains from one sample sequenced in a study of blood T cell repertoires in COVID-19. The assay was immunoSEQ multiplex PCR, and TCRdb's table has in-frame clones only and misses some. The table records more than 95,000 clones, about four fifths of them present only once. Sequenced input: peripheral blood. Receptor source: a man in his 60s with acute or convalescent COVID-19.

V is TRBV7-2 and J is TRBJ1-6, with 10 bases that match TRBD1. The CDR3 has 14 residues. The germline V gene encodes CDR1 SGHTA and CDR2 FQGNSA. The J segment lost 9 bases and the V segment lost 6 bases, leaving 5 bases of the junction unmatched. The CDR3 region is CASRPGQGLSPLHF. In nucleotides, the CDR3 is TGTGCCAGCAGACCGGGACAGGGGCTTTCACCCCTCCACTTT.

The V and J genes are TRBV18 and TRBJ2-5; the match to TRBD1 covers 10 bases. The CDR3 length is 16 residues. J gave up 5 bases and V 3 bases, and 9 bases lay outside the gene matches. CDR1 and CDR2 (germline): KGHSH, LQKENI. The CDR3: CASSPPGQGKAETQYF. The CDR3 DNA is TGTGCCAGCTCACCGCCGGGACAGGGGAAGGCGGAGACCCAGTACTTC. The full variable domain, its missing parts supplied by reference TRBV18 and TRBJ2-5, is NAGVMQNPRHLVRRRGQEARLRCSPMKGHSHVYWYRQLPEEGLKFMVYLQKENIIDESGMPKERFSAEFPKEGPSILRIQQVVRGDSAAYFCASSPPGQGKAETQYFGPGTRLLVL.

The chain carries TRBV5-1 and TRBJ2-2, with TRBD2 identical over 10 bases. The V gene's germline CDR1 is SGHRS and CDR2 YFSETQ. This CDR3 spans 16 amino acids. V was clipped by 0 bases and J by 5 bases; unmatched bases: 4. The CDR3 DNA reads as TGCGCCAGCAGCTTGGCCCAGGGACTAGCGACCGGGGAGCTGTTTTTT. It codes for CASSLAQGLATGELFF.

The CDR3 coding sequence is TGTGCCAGCAGGCGGAGCTCCTATAATTCACCCCTCCACTTT. This codes for CASRRSSYNSPLHF. V is TRBV2 and J is TRBJ1-6; the D is unclear. In germline, CDR1 is SNHLY, CDR2 FYNNEI. Trimming took off 6 bases at V and 0 bases at J, with 6 bases between the two ends. The CDR3 extends over 14 amino acids.

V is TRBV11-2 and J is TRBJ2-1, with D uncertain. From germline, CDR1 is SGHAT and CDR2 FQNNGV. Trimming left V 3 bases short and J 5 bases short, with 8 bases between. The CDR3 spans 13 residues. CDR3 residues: CASSLGRHNEQFF. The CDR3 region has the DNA TGTGCCAGCAGCTTGGGCAGACACAATGAGCAGTTCTTC.

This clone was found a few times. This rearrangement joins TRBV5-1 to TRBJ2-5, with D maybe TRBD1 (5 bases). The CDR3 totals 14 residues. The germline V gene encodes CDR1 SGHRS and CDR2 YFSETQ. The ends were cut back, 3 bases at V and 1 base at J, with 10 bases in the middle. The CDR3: CASSSIGVQETQYF. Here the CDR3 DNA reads TGCGCCAGCAGCTCTATAGGGGTCCAAGAGACCCAGTACTTC.

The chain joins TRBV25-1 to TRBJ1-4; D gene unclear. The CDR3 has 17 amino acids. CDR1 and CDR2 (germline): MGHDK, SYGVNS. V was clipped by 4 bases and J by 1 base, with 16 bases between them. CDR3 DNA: TGTGCCAGCAGTGCAAATCGTCCGACAAGAACTAATGAAAAACTGTTTTTT. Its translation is CASSANRPTRTNEKLFF.

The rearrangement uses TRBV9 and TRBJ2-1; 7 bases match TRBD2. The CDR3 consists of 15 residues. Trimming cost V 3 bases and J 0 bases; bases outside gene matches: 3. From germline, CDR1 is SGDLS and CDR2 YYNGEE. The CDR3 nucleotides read TGTGCCAGCAGCGCTAGCGGACCCTCCTACAATGAGCAGTTCTTC. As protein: CASSASGPSYNEQFF. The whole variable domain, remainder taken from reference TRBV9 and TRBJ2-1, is DSGVTQTPKHLITATGQRVTLRCSPRSGDLSVYWYQQSLDQGLQFLIQYYNGEERAKGNILERFSAQQFPDLHSELNLSSLELGDSALYFCASSASGPSYNEQFFGPGTRLTVL.

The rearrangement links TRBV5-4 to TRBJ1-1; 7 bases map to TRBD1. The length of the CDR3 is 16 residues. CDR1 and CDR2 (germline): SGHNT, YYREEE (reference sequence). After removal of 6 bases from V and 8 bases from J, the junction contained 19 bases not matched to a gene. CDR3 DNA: TGTGCCAGCATCCTTTATGACAGTCAGGGACAGAAAGAAGCTTTCTTT. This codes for CASILYDSQGQKEAFF.

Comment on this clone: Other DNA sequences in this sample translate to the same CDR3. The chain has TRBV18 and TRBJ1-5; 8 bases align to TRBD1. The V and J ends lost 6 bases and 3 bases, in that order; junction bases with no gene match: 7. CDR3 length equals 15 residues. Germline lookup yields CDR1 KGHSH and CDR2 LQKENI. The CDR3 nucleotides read TGTGCCAGCTCTCCCGGGACAGGAAACAATCAGCCCCAGCATTTT. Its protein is CASSPGTGNNQPQHF.

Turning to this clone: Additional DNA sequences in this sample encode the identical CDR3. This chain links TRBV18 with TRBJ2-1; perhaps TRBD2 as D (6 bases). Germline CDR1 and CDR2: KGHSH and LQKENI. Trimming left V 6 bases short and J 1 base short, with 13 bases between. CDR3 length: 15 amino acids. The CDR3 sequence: CASSPGTSSYNEQFF. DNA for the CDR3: TGTGCCAGCTCCCCGGGGACTTCTTCCTACAATGAGCAGTTCTTC.

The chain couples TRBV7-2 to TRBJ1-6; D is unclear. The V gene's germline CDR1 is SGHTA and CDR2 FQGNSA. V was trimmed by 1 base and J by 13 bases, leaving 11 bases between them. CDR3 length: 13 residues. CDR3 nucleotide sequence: TGTGCCAGCAGCTTAGGAGGGAGTGAGCCCCTCCACTTT. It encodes CASSLGGSEPLHF.

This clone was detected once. The CDR3 bases are TGTGCCAGTATCCGGGGTCCTGGCACTGAAGCTTTCTTT. The encoded protein is CASIRGPGTEAFF. The V call is TRBV19, the J call TRBJ1-1; the D is unclear. Germline V gives CDR1 LNHDA, CDR2 SQIVND (reference sequence). The CDR3 runs 13 residues. The V and J ends lost 7 bases and 4 bases respectively, with 13 bases between them.

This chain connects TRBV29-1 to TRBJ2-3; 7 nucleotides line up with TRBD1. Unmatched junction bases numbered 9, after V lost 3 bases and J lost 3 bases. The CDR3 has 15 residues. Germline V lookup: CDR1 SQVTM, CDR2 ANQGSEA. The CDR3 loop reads CSVDIGGDSTDTQYF. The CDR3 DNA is TGCAGCGTTGATATAGGGGGCGATAGTACAGATACGCAGTATTTT.

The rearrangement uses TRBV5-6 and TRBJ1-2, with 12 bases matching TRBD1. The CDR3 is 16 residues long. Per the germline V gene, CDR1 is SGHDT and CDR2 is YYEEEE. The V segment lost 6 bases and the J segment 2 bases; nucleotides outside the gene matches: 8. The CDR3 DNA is TGTGCCAGCACCTGGGACAGGGGGCAGAAAAACTATGGCTACACCTTC. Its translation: CASTWDRGQKNYGYTF. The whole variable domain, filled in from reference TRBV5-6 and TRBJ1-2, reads DAGVTQSPTHLIKTRGQQVTLRCSPKSGHDTVSWYQQALGQGPQFIFQYYEEEERQRGNFPDRFSGHQFPNYSSELNVNALLLGDSALYLCASTWDRGQKNYGYTFGSGTRLTVV.

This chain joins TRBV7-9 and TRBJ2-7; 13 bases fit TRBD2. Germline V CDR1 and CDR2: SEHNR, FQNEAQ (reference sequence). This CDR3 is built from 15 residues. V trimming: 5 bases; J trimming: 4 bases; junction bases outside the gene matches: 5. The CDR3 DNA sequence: TGTGCCAGCAGCCAACTAGCGGGAGGGCCTTACGAGCAGTACTTC. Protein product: CASSQLAGGPYEQYF. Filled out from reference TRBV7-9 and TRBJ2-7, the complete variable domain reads DTGVSQNPRHKITKRGQNVTFRCDPISEHNRLYWYRQTLGQGPEFLTYFQNEAQLEKSRLLSDRFSAERPKGSFSTLEIQRTEQGDSAMYLCASSQLAGGPYEQYFGPGTRLTVT.

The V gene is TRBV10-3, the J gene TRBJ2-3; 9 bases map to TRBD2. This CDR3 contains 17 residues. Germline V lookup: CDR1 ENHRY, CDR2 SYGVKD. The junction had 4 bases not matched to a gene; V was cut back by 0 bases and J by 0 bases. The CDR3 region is CAISESLAGASTDTQYF. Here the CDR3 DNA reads TGTGCCATCAGTGAGTCTTTAGCGGGGGCTAGCACAGATACGCAGTATTTT.

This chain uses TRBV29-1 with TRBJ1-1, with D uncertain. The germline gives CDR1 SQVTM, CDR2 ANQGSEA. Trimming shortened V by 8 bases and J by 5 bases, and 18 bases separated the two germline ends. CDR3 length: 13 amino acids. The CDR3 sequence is CSIHPGRGTEAFF. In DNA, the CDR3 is TGCAGCATCCACCCGGGGAGAGGAACTGAAGCTTTCTTT.

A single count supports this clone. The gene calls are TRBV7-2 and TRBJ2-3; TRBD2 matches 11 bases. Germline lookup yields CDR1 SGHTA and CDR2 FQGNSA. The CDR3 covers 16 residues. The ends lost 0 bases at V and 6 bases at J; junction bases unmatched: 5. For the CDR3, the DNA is TGTGCCAGCAGCTTAGCACAACTAGCGGGAGTTGATACGCAGTATTTT. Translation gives CASSLAQLAGVDTQYF. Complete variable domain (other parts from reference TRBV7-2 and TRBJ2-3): GAGVSQSPSNKVTEKGKDVELRCDPISGHTALYWYRQSLGQGLEFLIYFQGNSAPDKSGLPSDRFSAERTGGSVSTLTIQRTQQEDSAVYLCASSLAQLAGVDTQYFGPGTRLTVL.

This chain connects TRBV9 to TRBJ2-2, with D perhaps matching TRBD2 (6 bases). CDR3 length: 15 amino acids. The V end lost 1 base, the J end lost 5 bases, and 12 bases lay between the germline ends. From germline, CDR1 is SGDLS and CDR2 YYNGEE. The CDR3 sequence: CASSVLAGRTGELFF. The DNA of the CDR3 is TGTGCCAGCAGCGTATTGGCAGGGAGGACCGGGGAGCTGTTTTTT.

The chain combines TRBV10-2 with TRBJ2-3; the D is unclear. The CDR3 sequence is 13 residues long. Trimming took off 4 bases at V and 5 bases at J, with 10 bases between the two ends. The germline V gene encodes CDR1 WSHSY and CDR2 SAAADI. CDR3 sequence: CASSVNTGDTQYF. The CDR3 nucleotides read TGCGCCAGCAGTGTAAACACGGGAGATACGCAGTATTTT.

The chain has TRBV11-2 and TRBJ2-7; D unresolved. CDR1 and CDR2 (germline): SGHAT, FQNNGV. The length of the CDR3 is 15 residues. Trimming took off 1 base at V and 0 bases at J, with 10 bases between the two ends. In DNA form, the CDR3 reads TGTGCCAGCAGCTTAGTTACAGCTCCCTCCTACGAGCAGTACTTC. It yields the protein CASSLVTAPSYEQYF.

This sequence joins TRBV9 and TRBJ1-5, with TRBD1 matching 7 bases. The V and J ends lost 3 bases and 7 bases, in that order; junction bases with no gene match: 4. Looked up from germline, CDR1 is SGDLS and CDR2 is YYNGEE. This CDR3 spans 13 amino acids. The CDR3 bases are TGTGCCAGCAGCGCACAGGGGACGCAGCCCCAGCATTTT. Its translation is CASSAQGTQPQHF.

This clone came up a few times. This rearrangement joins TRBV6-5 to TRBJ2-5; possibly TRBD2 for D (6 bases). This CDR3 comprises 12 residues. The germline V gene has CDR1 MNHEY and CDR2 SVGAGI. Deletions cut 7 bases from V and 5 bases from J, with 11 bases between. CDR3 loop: CASTRGRETQYF. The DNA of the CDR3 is TGTGCCAGCACCCGGGGGAGGGAGACCCAGTACTTC.

The CDR3 nucleotides are TGTGCCTGGAGTGTACAGAGGGCTGAAGCTTTCTTT. This codes for CAWSVQRAEAFF. The chain couples TRBV30 to TRBJ1-1; D is ambiguous. Trimming took off 0 bases at V and 6 bases at J, with 8 bases between the two ends. The CDR3 is 12 residues long. Germline V CDR1 and CDR2: GTSNPN, SVGIG (reference sequence).

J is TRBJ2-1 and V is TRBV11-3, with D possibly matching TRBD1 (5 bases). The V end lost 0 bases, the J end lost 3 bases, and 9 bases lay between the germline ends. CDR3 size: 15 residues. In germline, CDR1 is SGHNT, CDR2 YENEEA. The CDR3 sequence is CASSLEAQGYNEQFF. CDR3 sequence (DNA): TGTGCCAGCAGCTTAGAGGCGCAGGGCTACAATGAGCAGTTCTTC.

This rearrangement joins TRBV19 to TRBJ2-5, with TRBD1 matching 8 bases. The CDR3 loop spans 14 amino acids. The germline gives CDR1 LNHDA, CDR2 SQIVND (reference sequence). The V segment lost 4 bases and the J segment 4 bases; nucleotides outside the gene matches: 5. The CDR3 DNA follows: TGTGCCAGTAGTAAAGAGACAGGGGCAGAGACCCAGTACTTC. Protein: CASSKETGAETQYF.

The CDR3 DNA is TGTGCCAGCTCTCCCCAGACGGGACAGGGGGCCGGCTATGGCTACACCTTC. Amino acids: CASSPQTGQGAGYGYTF. The chain joins TRBV18 to TRBJ1-2, with 12 bases fitting TRBD1. CDR1 and CDR2 from the germline V gene are KGHSH and LQKENI. Trimming removed 6 bases from V and 4 bases from J; junction bases left unmatched: 12. The CDR3 is 17 residues long.